This T cell receptor beta chain was sequenced during a study of shared clonotypes between healthy human individuals. Study in general: Donors had three CD4 naive, three CD4 memory, two CD8 naive and one CD8 memory plate apiece. General study findings and limits: Naive subsets typically showed greater estimated richness than memory subsets.

Naive CD8 isolation took CD45RO-negative cells positively selected for CCR7 and excluded terminally differentiated effector memory CD45RA+ cells. Clones were read by immunoSEQ multiplex PCR, and TCRdb kept only the in-frame ones, dropping some. This table holds around 2,100,000 clones, about 95% found once. To note about this clone: The antigen is undetermined.

CDR1 and CDR2 from the germline V gene are SNHLY and FYNNEI. V trimming: 4 bases; J trimming: 6 bases; junction bases outside the gene matches: 10. This CDR3 has 16 residues. Sequencing was carried out using naive CD8+ T cells sorted from blood. The chain employs TRBV2 and TRBJ2-3; 10 nucleotides align to TRBD2. This sequence originates from a man aged 18 to 29 in good health. CDR3 sequence: CASSVGAGGPSDTQYF. CDR3 DNA: TGTGCCAGCAGTGTGGGAGCGGGAGGGCCATCTGATACGCAGTATTTT. The entire variable domain, with the rest obtained from reference TRBV2 and TRBJ2-3, is as follows: EPEVTQTPSHQVTQMGQEVILRCVPISNHLYFYWYRQILGQKVEFLVSFYNNEISEKSEIFDDQFSVERPDGSNFTLKIRSTKLEDSAMYFCASSVGAGGPSDTQYFGPGTRLTVL.